Presented here are 30 T cell receptor beta chains from one specimen sequenced in a study of CD8 T cells in Susac syndrome. RNA amounts of roughly 0.5 to 1 ug underwent reverse transcription with random hexamers. TCRdb reprocessed the immunoSEQ multiplex PCR reads with MiXCR, giving one entry per CDR3 protein. This table has 120,000 or so distinct CDR3 sequences, 96% appearing once. Sequenced input: CD4+ T cells from PBMCs. All receptors derive from a human donor with Susac syndrome.

J is TRBJ2-7 and V is TRBV5-1, with D perhaps matching TRBD2 (6 bases). The germline gives CDR1 SGHRS, CDR2 YFSETQ. This CDR3 is 13 amino acids long. V was cut by 1 base and J by 3 bases, with 8 bases left in between. The CDR3, as DNA: TGCGCCAGCAGCTTGTTCGGGAGCTACGAGCAGTACTTC. Translation: CASSLFGSYEQYF.

This clonotype was detected only once. The chain joins TRBV14 to TRBJ1-2, with D unclear. The length of the CDR3 is 12 residues. Trimming shortened V by 5 bases and J by 4 bases, and 8 bases separated the two germline ends. CDR1 is SGHDN and CDR2 is FVKESK in the germline V gene. The CDR3 loop is CASSSLSYGYTF. CDR3 in DNA: TGTGCCAGCAGCTCCCTAAGCTATGGCTACACCTTC.

The gene calls are TRBV30 and TRBJ2-7, with 10 positions matching TRBD1. The germline V gene encodes CDR1 GTSNPN and CDR2 SVGIG (reference sequence). V was pared by 5 bases and J by 7 bases, with 8 bases of the junction left unmatched. There are 13 residues in the CDR3. This chain's CDR3 is CAWEGQGFGEQYF. CDR3 DNA sequence: TGTGCCTGGGAGGGACAGGGGTTCGGAGAGCAGTACTTC.

A word on this clonotype: The junction departs from the called germline gene at one end, perhaps through a read error. The rearrangement joins TRBV29-1 to TRBJ2-1; the match to TRBD1 covers 9 bases. There are 14 residues in the CDR3. CDR1 is SQVTM and CDR2 is ANQGSEA in the germline V gene. In DNA form, the CDR3 reads TGCAGCGTAGACAGGGGGGGCCCCTACAGTGAGCAGTTCTTC. Residues: CSVDRGGPYSEQFF.

The CDR3 DNA reads TGTGCCAGCAGCCTACTAGCGGGAGGGTATAAGACCCAGTACTTC. It is translated as CASSLLAGGYKTQYF. The chain has TRBV6-5 and TRBJ2-5; 13 nucleotides line up with TRBD2. Germline trimming cut 6 bases from V and 6 bases from J; bases unmatched to any gene: 7. This CDR3 contains 15 residues. Germline V gene lookup returns CDR1 MNHEY and CDR2 SVGAGI.

CDR3 in amino acids: CASSSLLGRGTTQYF. CDR3 DNA: TGTGCCAGCAGTTCTTTGCTGGGGAGGGGTACGACCCAGTACTTC. V gene TRBV27 combines with J gene TRBJ2-5, with 7 bases identical to TRBD2. Germline lookup yields CDR1 MNHEY and CDR2 SMNVEV (reference sequence). The CDR3 is 15 amino acids. V lost 4 bases, J lost 7 bases, and 12 bases stayed unmatched.

This chain uses TRBV11-2 with TRBJ2-1; weak D call: TRBD2 (5 bases). Trimming left V 4 bases short and J 2 bases short, with 6 bases between. The CDR3 sequence is 13 residues long. Germline CDR1 SGHAT, CDR2 FQNNGV. The CDR3 DNA is TGTGCCAGCAGCTCCGGGGCCTACAATGAGCAGTTCTTC. Its protein is CASSSGAYNEQFF.

The chain uses TRBV10-3 and TRBJ2-5, with D perhaps assigned TRBD1 or TRBD2 (5 bases each). Germline CDR1 reads ENHRY; CDR2 reads SYGVKD. This CDR3 spans 13 amino acids. Deletions cut 6 bases from V and 3 bases from J, with 11 bases between. The CDR3 sequence is CAISGTAEETQYF. In DNA, the CDR3 is TGTGCCATCAGCGGGACGGCTGAAGAGACCCAGTACTTC.

CDR3 nucleotide sequence: TGCAGTGCTAGGCCCCTTGGAAGGTCCTACAATGAGCAGTTCTTC. Residues: CSARPLGRSYNEQFF. J is TRBJ2-1 and V is TRBV20-1; D gene ambiguous. V shed 3 bases and J shed 1 base, with 13 bases lying between them. Germline values: CDR1 DFQATT, CDR2 SNEGSKA (reference sequence). There are 15 residues in the CDR3.

The chain couples TRBV6-2 or TRBV6-3 to TRBJ1-1; maybe TRBD1 (6 bases). CDR1 and CDR2 (germline): MNHEY, SVGEGT. Trimming pared 6 bases from V and 1 base from J, leaving 15 bases between. The CDR3 is made up of 15 amino acids. The CDR3 DNA reads TGTGCCAGCAGCAACGGGGGACACTCGAACACTGAAGCTTTCTTT. Its protein product is CASSNGGHSNTEAFF.

This rearrangement joins TRBV3-1 to TRBJ2-7; 9 bases agree with TRBD2. Germline lookup yields CDR1 LGHDT and CDR2 YNNKEL (reference sequence). The CDR3 spans 14 residues. The ends lost 4 bases at V and 3 bases at J; junction bases unmatched: 4. CDR3 DNA sequence: TGTGCCAGCAGCCCTCGACTAGCGGACTACGAGCAGTACTTC. Translation: CASSPRLADYEQYF.

The chain recombines TRBV24-1 with TRBJ2-3, with 7 bases identical to TRBD1. Germline V CDR1 and CDR2: KGHDR, SFDVKD. The CDR3 has 15 residues. The J segment lost 1 base and the V segment lost 1 base, leaving 1 base of the junction unmatched. The CDR3 nucleotides read TGTGCCACCAGTGATTTTCAGGGGGGCACAGATACGCAGTATTTT. Its translation: CATSDFQGGTDTQYF.

The chain has TRBV20-1 and TRBJ2-7, with 12 bases aligning to TRBD2. The CDR3 consists of 14 residues. Germline CDR1 is DFQATT and CDR2 is SNEGSKA (reference sequence). CDR3 in DNA: TGCTCGGGACTAGCGGGCCGGAGCTCCTACGAGCAGTACTTC. It translates to CSGLAGRSSYEQYF.

The chain carries TRBV24-1 and TRBJ1-5, with D perhaps matching TRBD1 (5 bases). Trimming cost V 3 bases and J 6 bases, with 11 bases left between them. Germline V CDR1 and CDR2: KGHDR, SFDVKD. The CDR3 runs to 14 residues. CDR3 in DNA: TGTGCCACCAGTGATCCCGGGGGGAGTCAGCCCCAGCATTTT. Its translation is CATSDPGGSQPQHF.

J is TRBJ2-6 and V is TRBV12-3 or TRBV12-4, with a possible D match to TRBD1 (5 bases). This CDR3 contains 15 residues. Between the trimmed V and J ends, which lost 0 bases and 2 bases, there was a span of 5 bases. CDR3 region: CASSLAQAGANVLTF. The CDR3 bases are TGTGCCAGCAGTTTAGCACAGGCTGGGGCCAACGTCCTGACTTTC.

The genes are TRBV2 and TRBJ2-1; 11 bases agree with TRBD2. Germline CDR1 and CDR2: SNHLY and FYNNEI. Trimming at V came to 8 bases and at J to 8 bases, leaving 8 bases not matched to a gene. CDR3 length: 14 residues. CDR3 residues: CASGVSGRADEQFF. The CDR3, as DNA: TGTGCCAGCGGGGTTAGCGGGAGGGCTGATGAGCAGTTCTTC.

The rearrangement links TRBV5-6 to TRBJ2-6; TRBD1 agrees at 7 bases. After removal of 3 bases from V and 0 bases from J, the junction contained 12 bases not matched to a gene. CDR1 and CDR2 (germline): SGHDT, YYEEEE. This CDR3 region has 19 residues. CDR3 nucleotide sequence: TGTGCCAGCAGCTCTTTTAGGGACAGTCCGTTCTCTGGGGCCAACGTCCTGACTTTC. Translation gives CASSSFRDSPFSGANVLTF.

The chain carries TRBV9 and TRBJ2-7, with 7 bases that match TRBD1. CDR3 length equals 12 residues. Trimming took 7 bases from V and 6 from J; bases not matched to a gene: 7. The germline V gene encodes CDR1 SGDLS and CDR2 YYNGEE. CDR3 DNA sequence: TGTGCCAGCGGGACAGTAAAGGGCGAGCAGTACTTC. Its translation: CASGTVKGEQYF.

This chain uses TRBV20-1 with TRBJ1-1, with TRBD1 identical over 8 bases. Germline CDR1 is DFQATT and CDR2 is SNEGSKA (reference sequence). Trimming at V came to 1 base and at J to 3 bases, leaving 13 bases not matched to a gene. The CDR3 extends over 17 amino acids. CDR3 in DNA: TGCAGTGCTAGAGTCGGGTCGACAGGGGAGTGGGACACTGAAGCTTTCTTT. Translation gives CSARVGSTGEWDTEAFF.

J is TRBJ2-1 and V is TRBV20-1; no definite D call. V lost 2 bases, J lost 6 bases, and 11 bases lay in between. Germline V CDR1 and CDR2: DFQATT, SNEGSKA (reference sequence). This CDR3 has 13 amino acids. CDR3 in DNA: TGCAGTGCTAGACTCAAGGTCGGCAATGAGCAGTTCTTC. It translates to CSARLKVGNEQFF.

The genes are TRBV10-3 and TRBJ2-1; D is possibly TRBD2 (6 bases). Germline values: CDR1 ENHRY, CDR2 SYGVKD. The CDR3 is made up of 16 amino acids. Trimming stripped 8 bases from V and 0 bases from J, with 17 bases between. The CDR3 region has the DNA TGTGCCATCGAAGACGGGGGATCAAGCTCCTACAATGAGCAGTTCTTC. As protein: CAIEDGGSSSYNEQFF.

For the CDR3, the DNA is TGCGCCAGCATCCCGGGACAGTCGTTCGGGGTCGGGGAGCTGTTTTTT. Its translation is CASIPGQSFGVGELFF. The chain joins TRBV5-1 to TRBJ2-2, with 7 nucleotides matching TRBD1. Germline loops: CDR1 SGHRS, CDR2 YFSETQ. V was pared by 6 bases and J by 7 bases, with 15 bases of the junction left unmatched. The CDR3 length is 16 residues.

This sequence joins TRBV12-3 or TRBV12-4 and TRBJ1-2; tentative D call: TRBD1 (6 bases). This CDR3 is 13 amino acids long. The V and J ends lost 6 bases and 4 bases respectively, with 12 bases between them. As DNA, the CDR3 is TGTGCCAGCAGCCTTGACAGGATCTATGGCTACACCTTC. Its translation is CASSLDRIYGYTF.

The chain employs TRBV10-3 and TRBJ2-1; D perhaps matches TRBD2 (5 bases). The length of the CDR3 is 13 residues. V lost 3 bases and J 4 bases, leaving 7 bases between the germline ends. The V gene's germline CDR1 is ENHRY and CDR2 SYGVKD. The CDR3 nucleotides are TGTGCCATCAGTGAAGGCGGGTACAATGAGCAGTTCTTC. Residues: CAISEGGYNEQFF.

The chain is built from TRBV3-1 and TRBJ2-1; 9 nucleotides agree with TRBD2. The CDR3 extends over 14 amino acids. Germline CDR1 reads LGHDT; CDR2 reads YNNKEL (reference sequence). After removal of 1 base from V and 13 bases from J, the junction contained 8 bases not matched to a gene. The CDR3 nucleotides read TGTGCCAGCAGCCAAGGCATAGCGGGAGCTGGTCAGTTCTTC. Residues: CASSQGIAGAGQFF.

The rearrangement joins TRBV5-1 to TRBJ2-5; weak D call: TRBD2 (5 bases). The CDR3 is made up of 16 amino acids. CDR1 SGHRS and CDR2 YFSETQ come from the germline V gene. V was cut by 0 bases and J by 5 bases, with 17 bases left in between. Here the CDR3 reads CASSLAMAPTGETQYF. For the CDR3, the DNA is TGCGCCAGCAGCTTGGCCATGGCTCCGACGGGGGAGACCCAGTACTTC.

This chain connects TRBV20-1 to TRBJ1-2, with 9 bases identical to TRBD1. Germline V CDR1 and CDR2: DFQATT, SNEGSKA (reference sequence). The CDR3 covers 13 residues. V was pared by 5 bases and J by 4 bases, with 5 bases of the junction left unmatched. As DNA, the CDR3 is TGCAGTGCTGGGGGACAGGGCGGCTATGGCTACACCTTC. This codes for CSAGGQGGYGYTF.

The DNA for the CDR3 is TGTGCCAGCAGTCGGACAACGGTATTCTCTGGAAACACCATATATTTT. It yields the protein CASSRTTVFSGNTIYF. This rearrangement joins TRBV6-2 or TRBV6-3 to TRBJ1-3; tentative D call: TRBD1 (5 bases). V was pared by 5 bases and J by 0 bases, with 14 bases between. This CDR3 has 16 amino acids. CDR1 MNHEY and CDR2 SVGEGT come from the germline V gene.

The CDR3 here is CSARENNMAGYTF. In nucleotides, the CDR3 is TGCAGTGCTAGAGAGAATAACATGGCTGGCTACACCTTC. The chain couples TRBV20-1 to TRBJ1-2; D is unclear. CDR3 length: 13 amino acids. Germline CDR1 is DFQATT and CDR2 is SNEGSKA (reference sequence). Trimming pared 0 bases from V and 7 bases from J, leaving 12 bases between.

The J gene is TRBJ2-3, the V gene TRBV12-3 or TRBV12-4; 13 nucleotides agree with TRBD2. The CDR3 is made up of 15 amino acids. V was clipped by 5 bases and J by 4 bases; unmatched bases: 3. CDR3 nucleotides: TGTGCCAGCAGTCCCGGACTAGCGGGAGCAGATACGCAGTATTTT. It translates to CASSPGLAGADTQYF.